This T cell receptor (beta chain) was sequenced in a study of cytomegalovirus exposure and HLA in healthy donors. Whole-study results and caveats: Analysis performed later found 16,951 TCR beta sequences associated with HLA alleles at 0.05 false discovery rate.

Regarding this clone: Its specificity is unknown.

PCR employed 60 Vbeta and 13 Jbeta primers. Profiled with immunoSEQ multiplex PCR; TCRdb holds only in-frame clones, not every one. This table holds roughly 120,000 clones, 60% to 85% found once. The sequence was collected from a woman aged 40 to 50 in good health and CMV-seropositive. Sequencing was done on a sample of PBMCs.

CDR3 sequence: CASSYGGQNSPLHF. In DNA, the CDR3 is TGTGCCAGCAGTTACGGAGGGCAGAATTCACCCCTCCACTTT. The chain has TRBV6-5 and TRBJ1-6; D is uncertain. The CDR3 sequence is 14 residues long. The germline V gene encodes CDR1 MNHEY and CDR2 SVGAGI. V was clipped by 2 bases and J by 7 bases, with 9 bases between them.